This T cell receptor (beta chain) was identified in a study of blood T cell repertoires in COVID-19. Study-level information: Samples taken during acute and convalescent COVID-19 were collected in the United States, Italy and Spain. T cells, B-cell-depleted T cells, or PBMCs supplied cDNA or gDNA.

This clone came up once. V shed 4 bases, J shed 9 bases, and the junction held 11 bases outside the gene matches. The CDR3 has 15 amino acids. Germline CDR1 MNHEY, CDR2 SVGAGI. Per the original data handling: Reference gene primer amplification gave estimated nucleated cell counts. Only in-frame clones appear in the TCRdb table, and some are missing; sequencing was by immunoSEQ multiplex PCR. V, J and clone size reflect that table, while D and trimming were determined from the DNA. The data hold approximately 120,000 clones, with 84% observed a single time. The sequence was collected from a woman aged 45 to 65 with acute or convalescent COVID-19. Sequenced sample: peripheral blood. V is TRBV6-5 and J is TRBJ1-4, with 7 bases identical to TRBD1. The CDR3 DNA reads as TGTGCCAGCAGTTTCCGACAGGGTACCGGGAAAAAACTGTTTTTT. Its translation: CASSFRQGTGKKLFF.